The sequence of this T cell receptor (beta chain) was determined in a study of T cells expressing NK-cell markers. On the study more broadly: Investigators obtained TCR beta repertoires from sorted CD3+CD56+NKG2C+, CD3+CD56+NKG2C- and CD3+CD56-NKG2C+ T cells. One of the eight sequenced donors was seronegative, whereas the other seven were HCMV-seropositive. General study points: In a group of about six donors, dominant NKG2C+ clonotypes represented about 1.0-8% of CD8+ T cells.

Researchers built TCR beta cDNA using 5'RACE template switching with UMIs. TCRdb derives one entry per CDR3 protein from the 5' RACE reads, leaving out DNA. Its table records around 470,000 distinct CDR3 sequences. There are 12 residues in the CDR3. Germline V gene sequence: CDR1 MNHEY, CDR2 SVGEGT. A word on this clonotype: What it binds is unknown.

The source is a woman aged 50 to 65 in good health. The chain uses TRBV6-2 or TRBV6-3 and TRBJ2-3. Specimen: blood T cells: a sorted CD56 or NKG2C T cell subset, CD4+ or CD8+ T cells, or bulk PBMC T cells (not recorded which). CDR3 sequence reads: CASSHIRDTQYF.